This TCR beta chain derives from a study of preoperative IRX-2 immunotherapy in early breast cancer. The table came from immunoSEQ multiplex PCR; TCRdb's copy has only in-frame clones and leaves some out. Of just over 25,000 clones in the sample, over 75% were seen once. Trimming cost V 5 bases and J 4 bases; bases outside gene matches: 4. The CDR3 consists of 14 residues. Germline V gene sequence: CDR1 SGHNT, CDR2 YENEEA. The treatment was: preoperative locoregional IRX-2 cytokine immunotherapy. The TCR comes from a human donor with breast cancer. The V and J genes are TRBV11-3 and TRBJ1-2; 10 positions agree with TRBD1. This specimen consisted of lymph node tissue, obtained after IRX-2 immunotherapy. The CDR3 is CASSRGQGGYGYTF. CDR3 in DNA: TGTGCCAGCAGCCGCGGACAGGGGGGCTATGGCTACACCTTC.